The text below deals with one T cell receptor (beta chain). This record belongs to a study of T cells in tuberculosis. Cells were sorted from thawed PBMC rested overnight and stained with GMM-loaded CD1B tetramer, viability dye and anti-CD3. CD1B tetramers were loaded with Rhodococcus equi-derived C32 glucose monomycolate. From each donor, some 100,000 tetramer-negative cells were sorted. Generated by immunoSEQ multiplex PCR, the TCRdb table keeps only in-frame clones and is missing some. Here the sample spans about 58,000 clones, roughly 87% being singletons. The origin of this receptor is an adult woman with latent tuberculosis. Sequenced sample: CD1b-GMM tetramer-negative cells sorted from PBMCs.

The CDR3 DNA reads as TGTGCCAGCAGTTTAGGACAGGGTTGGCAGCCCCAGCATTTT. It specifies CASSLGQGWQPQHF. The rearrangement links TRBV27 to TRBJ1-5; 8 positions match TRBD1. The V gene's germline CDR1 is MNHEY and CDR2 SMNVEV (reference sequence). After removal of 2 bases from V and 7 bases from J, the junction contained 4 bases not matched to a gene. The CDR3 is 14 residues long.